These T cell receptor beta chains were read from a single sample in a study of glioma-infiltrating T cells. TCRdb redid the calling of the multiplex PCR reads with MiXCR, one entry per CDR3 protein. In the table there are around 390,000 distinct CDR3 sequences, around 45% of which are singletons. Sequenced sample: glioma tissue, nonneoplastic brain tissue, or PBMCs (not recorded which). The receptors derive from a human donor with low-grade glioma or glioblastoma, undergoing nonglioma brain surgery, or in good health (not recorded which). CDR3s leave out the opening cysteine and the closing phenylalanine or tryptophan. Rows give clone size only sometimes, using once, few, many, or a class for an expanded clone.

abundance	v_gene	CDR3aa
-	TRBV5-4	ASSLGSSYNEQF
few	TRBV20-1	SADSGTNSYEQY
-	TRBV25-1	ASSELAGVERF
few	TRBV4-1	ASSHVSGPQY
few	TRBV28	ASGGSGYSYNEQF
many	TRBV7-2	ASSSSLFSTDTQY
-	TRBV4-1	ASSQGRFGNFYEQY
-	TRBV6-6	ASSYGPGQGAGGYT
many	TRBV7-2	ASSLRTSAGYT
-	TRBV5-1	ASKLAKPTDTQY
many	TRBV27	ASSLSTPGELF
many	TRBV28	ASSSRGSENIQY
-	TRBV24-1	ATSDPGQGARNEQF
-	TRBV20-1	SAIVPGVLETQY
-	TRBV5-1	ASSLDGARHYGYT
few	TRBV20-1	SAIKTGISYEQY
many	TRBV20-1	SAHPDGTLDTQY
-	TRBV7-9	ASSLRTSARTRNIQY
many	TRBV20-1	SADVIFGGYT
-	TRBV12-3/TRBV12-4	ASSLSRGLSPLH
many	TRBV20-1	SARSLTGLAVSYEQY
many	TRBV27	ASSYYGQADTQY
many	TRBV6-1	ASSERQGDGYT
-	TRBV30	AWSSGARYNSPLH
-	TRBV6-6	ASSYTGTHYEQC
-	TRBV15	ATSRGDRGRVDTQY
few	TRBV4-3	ASSQDPGTDSYEQY
-	TRBV7-2	ASSEPGRPGIEAF
-	TRBV7-9	ASSLGGVVTEAF
-	TRBV10-3	AITRTGPNTEAF
-	TRBV2	ASGAPVDTIY